The 25 T cell receptor beta chains listed next were all sequenced from one sample in a study of blood T cell repertoires in COVID-19. TCRdb keeps only in-frame clones here, not all; method: immunoSEQ multiplex PCR. The repertoire includes fewer than 45,000 clones, just under 75% of them detected once, and 10% to 13% sits in the top ten. Sequencing used peripheral blood. The receptors here all came from a man aged 65 to 85 with COVID-19, enrolled during active disease.

The chain is built from TRBV11-2 and TRBJ2-7; 8 positions match TRBD1. The CDR3 runs to 16 residues. Trimming at V came to 0 bases and at J to 5 bases, leaving 9 bases not matched to a gene. The germline V gene encodes CDR1 SGHAT and CDR2 FQNNGV. The CDR3 region is CASSLDPSRGRHEQYF. CDR3 in DNA: TGTGCCAGCAGCTTAGATCCATCCAGGGGGCGCCACGAGCAGTACTTC.

V usage is TRBV19 and J usage is TRBJ1-1; no clear D gene. The V end lost 4 bases, the J end lost 11 bases, and 14 bases lay between the germline ends. CDR3 length equals 12 residues. The V gene's germline CDR1 is LNHDA and CDR2 SQIVND (reference sequence). The CDR3 sequence: CASSTQSGWAFF. The DNA for the CDR3 is TGTGCCAGTAGTACCCAATCGGGTTGGGCTTTCTTT.

V and J are TRBV2 and TRBJ1-1, with D perhaps TRBD1 (5 bases). CDR1 and CDR2 from the germline V gene are SNHLY and FYNNEI. V lost 2 bases, J lost 0 bases, and 7 bases lay in between. The length of the CDR3 is 14 residues. CDR3 protein: CASSERQMNTEAFF. In DNA, the CDR3 is TGTGCCAGCAGTGAACGACAGATGAACACTGAAGCTTTCTTT.

V and J are TRBV3-1 (or the pseudogene TRBV3-2) and TRBJ1-1; the D is unclear. Deletions cut 2 bases from V and 1 base from J, with 8 bases between. The germline gives CDR1 LGHDT, CDR2 YNNKEL (reference sequence). The CDR3 consists of 14 residues. CDR3 sequence reads: CASSQLFRNTEAFF. CDR3 coding DNA: TGTGCCAGCAGCCAACTCTTTCGGAACACTGAAGCTTTCTTT.

The chain uses TRBV10-3 and TRBJ2-2, with TRBD1 matching over 11 bases. In germline, CDR1 is ENHRY, CDR2 SYGVKD. After removal of 7 bases from V and 0 bases from J, the junction contained 4 bases not matched to a gene. CDR3 length: 16 amino acids. In nucleotides, the CDR3 is TGTGCCATCAATTGGGACAGGGGGACGAACACCGGGGAGCTGTTTTTT. It is translated as CAINWDRGTNTGELFF.

The V and J genes are TRBV3-1 (or the pseudogene TRBV3-2) and TRBJ1-1; tentatively, D is TRBD1 (5 bases). In germline, CDR1 is LGHDT, CDR2 YNNKEL (reference sequence). V lost 10 bases and J lost 6, with 18 bases in between. The CDR3 spans 13 residues. The CDR3 reads CATVSGSGAEAFF. The CDR3, as DNA: TGTGCCACGGTATCAGGGTCGGGGGCTGAAGCTTTCTTT.

The chain joins TRBV7-6 to TRBJ1-3, with TRBD1 identical over 9 bases. Germline values: CDR1 SGHVS, CDR2 FNYEAQ. V was clipped by 1 base and J by 3 bases; unmatched bases: 10. This CDR3 region has 18 residues. The CDR3 region is CASSLGFRDRAFGNTIYF. The CDR3 bases are TGTGCCAGCAGCTTAGGGTTCCGGGACAGGGCCTTTGGAAACACCATATATTTT.

J is TRBJ1-6 and V is TRBV7-9; D is perhaps TRBD1 (5 bases). V was cut by 5 bases and J by 1 base, with 6 bases left in between. The CDR3 is 14 amino acids. Germline V CDR1 and CDR2: SEHNR, FQNEAQ (reference sequence). The CDR3 DNA follows: TGTGCCAGCAGCCCAGGGTCCTATAATTCACCCCTCCACTTT. Its protein is CASSPGSYNSPLHF.

V usage is TRBV18 and J usage is TRBJ1-4, with 11 bases matching TRBD1. J gave up 0 bases and V 6 bases, and 9 bases lay outside the gene matches. Looked up from germline, CDR1 is KGHSH and CDR2 is LQKENI. This CDR3 comprises 18 residues. The CDR3 loop is CASSPTGQGASTNEKLFF. The CDR3 nucleotides are TGTGCCAGCTCCCCGACAGGACAGGGGGCATCAACTAATGAAAAACTGTTTTTT. Filled out from reference TRBV18 and TRBJ1-4, the complete variable domain reads NAGVMQNPRHLVRRRGQEARLRCSPMKGHSHVYWYRQLPEEGLKFMVYLQKENIIDESGMPKERFSAEFPKEGPSILRIQQVVRGDSAAYFCASSPTGQGASTNEKLFFGSGTQLSVL.

This chain links TRBV27 with TRBJ2-7, with 7 bases identical to TRBD2. Per germline, CDR1 MNHEY and CDR2 SMNVEV (reference sequence). This CDR3 comprises 15 residues. With V trimmed by 6 bases and J by 1 base, 9 bases remained unmatched. The CDR3 coding sequence is TGTGCCAGCAGCGTAGCGGGCAGACCTTCCTACGAGCAGTACTTC. Translating it yields CASSVAGRPSYEQYF.

CDR3 sequence (DNA): TGCAGCGGCCGGACAGGGCCCGGCTACACCTTC. It translates to CSGRTGPGYTF. J is TRBJ1-2 and V is TRBV29-1; 8 bases align to TRBD1. Germline CDR1 is SQVTM and CDR2 is ANQGSEA. Trimming cost V 7 bases and J 8 bases; bases outside gene matches: 6. The CDR3 has 11 residues.

This clone was counted between two and nine times. V and J are TRBV21-1 and TRBJ2-7; TRBD2, as called in the table, went unchecked against the DNA. TRBV21-1 is described as a pseudogene. The CDR3 loop spans 15 amino acids. CDR3 in amino acids: CASSKGGPFLYEQYF. In nucleotides, the CDR3 is TGTGCCAGCAGCAAAGGAGGCCCTTTCCTCTACGAGCAGTACTTC.

This clone showed up just once. The chain combines TRBV5-1 with TRBJ2-1; TRBD1 might be the D (6 bases). The CDR3 covers 15 residues. Trimming stripped 4 bases from V and 5 bases from J, with 16 bases between. Looked up from germline, CDR1 is SGHRS and CDR2 is YFSETQ. CDR3 DNA sequence: TGCGCCAGCAGCCAGACAGGTCCAAGAAACAATGAGCAGTTCTTC. Protein product: CASSQTGPRNNEQFF.

This clone was detected only a few times. The J gene is TRBJ1-3, the V gene TRBV7-2, with TRBD1 matching 12 bases. Germline V lookup: CDR1 SGHTA, CDR2 FQGNSA. Trimming removed 1 base from V and 3 bases from J; junction bases left unmatched: 4. This CDR3 is built from 17 residues. The CDR3 DNA sequence: TGTGCCAGCAGCTTAGGAGGGACAGGGGGCATTGGAAACACCATATATTTT. Translated, it gives CASSLGGTGGIGNTIYF.

The chain is built from TRBV18 and TRBJ1-3; 7 nucleotides match TRBD1. CDR3 size: 15 residues. J gave up 1 base and V 1 base, and 1 base lay outside the gene matches. The germline V gene encodes CDR1 KGHSH and CDR2 LQKENI. The CDR3 nucleotides are TGTGCCAGCTCACCACAACAGGGGTCTGGAAACACCATATATTTT. Protein product: CASSPQQGSGNTIYF. The full variable domain, rest sourced from reference TRBV18 and TRBJ1-3, is NAGVMQNPRHLVRRRGQEARLRCSPMKGHSHVYWYRQLPEEGLKFMVYLQKENIIDESGMPKERFSAEFPKEGPSILRIQQVVRGDSAAYFCASSPQQGSGNTIYFGEGSWLTVV.

The J gene is TRBJ1-1, the V gene TRBV5-4; 10 bases match TRBD1. Germline-derived CDR1 and CDR2 are SGHNT and YYREEE (reference sequence). Trimming removed 4 bases from V and 4 bases from J; junction bases left unmatched: 7. This CDR3 has 15 residues. For the CDR3, the DNA is TGTGCCAGCAGCCCGGCGACAGGGGGCACCACTGAAGCTTTCTTT. This gives the protein CASSPATGGTTEAFF.

This clone is medium-sized in the sample. J is TRBJ1-5 and V is TRBV11-3; TRBD1 aligns across 7 bases. The CDR3 totals 16 residues. V gave up 1 base and J gave up 4 bases; unmatched junction bases: 7. Per the germline V gene, CDR1 is SGHNT and CDR2 is YENEEA. CDR3 DNA: TGTGCCAGCAGCTTAGGGGCAGGGGGGCGAAATCAGCCCCAGCATTTT. Its translation is CASSLGAGGRNQPQHF. Full variable domain (missing parts from reference TRBV11-3 and TRBJ1-5): EAGVVQSPRYKIIEKKQPVAFWCNPISGHNTLYWYLQNLGQGPELLIRYENEEAVDDSQLPKDRFSAERLKGVDSTLKIQPAELGDSAVYLCASSLGAGGRNQPQHFGDGTRLSIL.

The genes are TRBV3-1 (or the pseudogene TRBV3-2) and TRBJ2-7; D is possibly TRBD2 (6 bases). Germline lookup yields CDR1 LGHDT and CDR2 YNNKEL (reference sequence). With 5 bases removed from V and 5 bases from J, the gap between germline ends came to 16 bases. CDR3 length equals 14 residues. CDR3 sequence reads: CASSASGGINEQYF. The CDR3 DNA reads TGTGCCAGCAGCGCATCCGGGGGTATCAACGAGCAGTACTTC.

The rearrangement links TRBV11-2 to TRBJ1-1, with D possibly matching TRBD1 (5 bases). The ends were cut back, 0 bases at V and 4 bases at J, with 24 bases in the middle. CDR1 is SGHAT and CDR2 is FQNNGV in the germline V gene. The CDR3 extends over 19 amino acids. Here the CDR3 DNA reads TGTGCCAGCAGCTTAGATCAAAGGCAGGGTGCTATCGGGGGCACTGAAGCTTTCTTT. Amino acid sequence: CASSLDQRQGAIGGTEAFF.

The rearrangement joins TRBV28 to TRBJ2-3; D not resolved. The germline V gene has CDR1 MDHEN and CDR2 SYDVKM. The CDR3 runs 13 residues. V was cut by 7 bases and J by 2 bases, with 10 bases left in between. Here the CDR3 reads CASITTYTDTQYF. For the CDR3, the DNA is TGTGCCAGCATTACGACTTACACAGATACGCAGTATTTT.

V usage is TRBV5-1 and J usage is TRBJ2-7; no clear D. The V end lost 3 bases, the J end lost 6 bases, and 7 bases lay between the germline ends. CDR1 is SGHRS, CDR2 YFSETQ, per germline. The CDR3 spans 11 residues. CDR3 region: CASSSRSEQYF. CDR3 DNA sequence: TGCGCCAGCAGCTCTAGATCCGAGCAGTACTTC.

The chain combines TRBV28 with TRBJ2-7; 7 bases align to TRBD1. This CDR3 is 13 amino acids long. CDR1 is MDHEN and CDR2 is SYDVKM in the germline V gene. Unmatched junction bases numbered 3, after V lost 4 bases and J lost 3 bases. This chain's CDR3 is CASSYGQDYEQYF. In nucleotides, the CDR3 is TGTGCCAGCAGTTACGGACAGGACTACGAGCAGTACTTC.

This clone has just a few counts. J is TRBJ1-2 and V is TRBV11-2; D may be TRBD1 (6 bases). From germline, CDR1 is SGHAT and CDR2 FQNNGV. V was cut by 2 bases and J by 2 bases, with 18 bases left in between. The CDR3 totals 17 residues. The CDR3 spells CASSLTGHRRGNYGYTF. CDR3 DNA sequence: TGTGCCAGCAGCTTAACGGGTCATCGAAGGGGGAACTATGGCTACACCTTC.

The chain links TRBV10-2 to TRBJ2-1; TRBD2 agrees at 8 bases. J lost 9 bases, V lost 5 bases, and 9 bases had no gene match. The V gene's germline CDR1 is WSHSY and CDR2 SAAADI. The CDR3 is made up of 14 amino acids. The CDR3 spells CASSSGTSFGEQFF. CDR3 DNA sequence: TGCGCCAGCAGTTCCGGGACTAGTTTCGGTGAGCAGTTCTTC.

J is TRBJ2-5 and V is TRBV28; 11 positions agree with TRBD1. The CDR3 spans 15 residues. The trim removed 3 bases at V and 2 bases at J, leaving 2 bases unmatched. The V gene's germline CDR1 is MDHEN and CDR2 SYDVKM. CDR3: CASSLDRGLQETQYF. The CDR3 region has the DNA TGTGCCAGCAGTTTGGACAGGGGGCTTCAAGAGACCCAGTACTTC.